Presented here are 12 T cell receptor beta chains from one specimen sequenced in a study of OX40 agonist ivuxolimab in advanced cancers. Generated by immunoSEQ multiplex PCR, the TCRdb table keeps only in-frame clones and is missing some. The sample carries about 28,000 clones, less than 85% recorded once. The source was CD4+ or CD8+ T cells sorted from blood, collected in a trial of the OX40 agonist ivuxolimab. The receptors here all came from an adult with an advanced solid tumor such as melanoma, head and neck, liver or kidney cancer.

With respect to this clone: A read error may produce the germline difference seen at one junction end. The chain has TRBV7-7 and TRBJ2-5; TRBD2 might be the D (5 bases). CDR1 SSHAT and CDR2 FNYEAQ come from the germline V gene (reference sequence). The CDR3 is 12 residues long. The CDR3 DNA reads TGTGCTAGCAGTGGACTGGGAGAGACCCAGTACTTC. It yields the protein CASSGLGETQYF.

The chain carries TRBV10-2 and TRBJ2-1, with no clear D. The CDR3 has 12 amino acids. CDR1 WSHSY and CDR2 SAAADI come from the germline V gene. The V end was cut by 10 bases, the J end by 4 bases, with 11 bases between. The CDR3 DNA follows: TGCGCCACCCTAGAAGTGTACAATGAGCAGTTCTTC. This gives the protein CATLEVYNEQFF.

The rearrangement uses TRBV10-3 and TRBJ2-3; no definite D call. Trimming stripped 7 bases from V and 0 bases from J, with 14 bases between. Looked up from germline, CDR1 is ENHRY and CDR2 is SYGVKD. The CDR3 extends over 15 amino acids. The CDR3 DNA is TGTGCCATCACGAACGCAGAGTGGAGCACAGATACGCAGTATTTT. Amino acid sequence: CAITNAEWSTDTQYF.

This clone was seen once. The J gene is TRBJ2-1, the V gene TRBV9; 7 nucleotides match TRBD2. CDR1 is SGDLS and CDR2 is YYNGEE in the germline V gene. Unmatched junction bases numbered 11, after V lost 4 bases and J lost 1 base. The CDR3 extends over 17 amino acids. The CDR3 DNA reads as TGTGCCAGCAGCCAGAATCAACGACTAGCTTCCTACAATGAGCAGTTCTTC. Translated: CASSQNQRLASYNEQFF.

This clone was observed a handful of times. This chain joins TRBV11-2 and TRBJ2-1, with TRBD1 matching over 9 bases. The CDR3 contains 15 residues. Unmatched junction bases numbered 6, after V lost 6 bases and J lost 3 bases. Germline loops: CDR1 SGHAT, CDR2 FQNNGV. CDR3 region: CASSPGQGSYNEQFF. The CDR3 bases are TGTGCCAGCAGTCCGGGACAGGGTAGCTACAATGAGCAGTTCTTC.

As DNA, the CDR3 is TGTGCCAGCAGTGAGTCGGTTGGCAATCAGCCCCAGCATTTT. Its protein is CASSESVGNQPQHF. The rearrangement joins TRBV2 to TRBJ1-5; D ambiguous. Germline V gene lookup returns CDR1 SNHLY and CDR2 FYNNEI. This CDR3 spans 14 amino acids. V was cut by 3 bases and J by 2 bases, with 8 bases left in between.

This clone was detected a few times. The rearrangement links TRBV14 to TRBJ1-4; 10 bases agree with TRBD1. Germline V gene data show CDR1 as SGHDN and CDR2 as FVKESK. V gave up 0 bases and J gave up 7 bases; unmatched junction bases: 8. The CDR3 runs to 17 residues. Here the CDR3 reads CASSQEAVWTGGEKLFF. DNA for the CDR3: TGTGCCAGCAGCCAAGAAGCGGTCTGGACAGGGGGTGAAAAACTGTTTTTT.

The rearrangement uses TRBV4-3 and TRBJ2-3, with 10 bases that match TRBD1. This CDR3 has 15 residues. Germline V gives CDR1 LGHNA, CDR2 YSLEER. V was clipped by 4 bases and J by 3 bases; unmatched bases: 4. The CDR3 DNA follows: TGCGCCAGCAGCCGCGACAGGGGGCGGACAGATACGCAGTATTTT. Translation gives CASSRDRGRTDTQYF.

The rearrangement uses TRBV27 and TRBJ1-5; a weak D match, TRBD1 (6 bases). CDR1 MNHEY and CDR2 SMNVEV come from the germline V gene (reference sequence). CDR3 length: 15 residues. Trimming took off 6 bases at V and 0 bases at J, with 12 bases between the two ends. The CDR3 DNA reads TGTGCCAGCAGGGACAGTGACTATAGCAATCAGCCCCAGCATTTT. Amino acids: CASRDSDYSNQPQHF.

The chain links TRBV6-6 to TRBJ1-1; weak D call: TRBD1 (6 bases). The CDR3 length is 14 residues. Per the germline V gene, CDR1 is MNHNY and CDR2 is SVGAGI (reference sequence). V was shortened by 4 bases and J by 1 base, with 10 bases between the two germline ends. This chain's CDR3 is CASSSLGGNTEAFF. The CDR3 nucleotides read TGTGCCAGCAGTTCCTTAGGGGGGAACACTGAAGCTTTCTTT.

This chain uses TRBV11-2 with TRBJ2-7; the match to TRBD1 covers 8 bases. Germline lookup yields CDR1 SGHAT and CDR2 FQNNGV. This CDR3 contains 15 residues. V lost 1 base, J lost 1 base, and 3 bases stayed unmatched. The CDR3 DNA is TGTGCCAGCAGCTTAGCCCAGGGGGCTTCCTACGAGCAGTACTTC. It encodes CASSLAQGASYEQYF.

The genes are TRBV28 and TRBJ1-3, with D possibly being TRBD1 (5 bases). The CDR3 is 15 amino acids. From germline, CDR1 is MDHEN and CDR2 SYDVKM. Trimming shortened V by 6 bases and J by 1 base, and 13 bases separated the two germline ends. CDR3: CASSQTALSGNTIYF. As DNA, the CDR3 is TGTGCCAGCAGCCAGACAGCCTTATCTGGAAACACCATATATTTT.